The 3 T cell receptor beta chains in this list originate from one sample, sequenced in a study of shared clonotypes between healthy human individuals. Naive CD8 isolation took CD45RO-negative cells positively selected for CCR7 and excluded terminally differentiated effector memory CD45RA+ cells. The data were produced by immunoSEQ multiplex PCR, yet TCRdb's version contains in-frame clones alone and is incomplete. The sample holds more than 2 million clones, 93% seen once. Sequencing was carried out using naive CD8+ T cells from PBMCs. These receptors all stem from a man aged 18-30 years in good health. Some clones in this sample may be carry-over from other donors' samples.

This chain joins TRBV5-1 and TRBJ2-2, with D tentatively TRBD2 (5 bases). Germline V CDR1 and CDR2: SGHRS, YFSETQ. This CDR3 has 13 residues. Trimming took off 4 bases at V and 14 bases at J, with 18 bases between the two ends. The CDR3 DNA sequence: TGCGCCAGCAGCCCGGTGAGCGGCCTCGACCTGTTTTTT. It encodes CASSPVSGLDLFF.

V and J are TRBV27 and TRBJ2-1; D is possibly TRBD1 or TRBD2 (6 bases each). From germline, CDR1 is MNHEY and CDR2 SMNVEV (reference sequence). The V end was cut by 6 bases, the J end by 4 bases, with 16 bases between. This CDR3 has 15 residues. Here the CDR3 DNA reads TGTGCCAGCAGCATAATGAGGGGGGATTACAATGAGCAGTTCTTC. This codes for CASSIMRGDYNEQFF.

This chain joins TRBV29-1 and TRBJ2-7, with D possibly being TRBD1 (5 bases). The CDR3 is 14 amino acids. The V gene lost 4 bases and the J gene lost 7 bases, with 20 bases spanning the gap. The V gene's germline CDR1 is SQVTM and CDR2 ANQGSEA. CDR3 coding DNA: TGCAGCGTTGGAAACGGCAGGGTGATTAGGGAGCAGTACTTC. Its translation is CSVGNGRVIREQYF.